This passage covers 5 T cell receptor beta chains from one sample sequenced in a study of cytomegalovirus exposure and HLA in healthy donors. Primers for the PCR totalled 60 Vbeta and 13 Jbeta. Assay: immunoSEQ multiplex PCR; the TCRdb copy retains only in-frame clones and omits some. This sample has about 140,000 clones, with more than 70% found just once. Sequenced input: PBMCs. The receptors derive from a man aged 40-49 years in good health and CMV-seronegative.

Only a few counts were recorded for this clone. V gene TRBV19 combines with J gene TRBJ1-1, with D tentatively TRBD1 (5 bases). CDR1 is LNHDA, CDR2 SQIVND, per germline (reference sequence). The CDR3 spans 15 residues. The ends were cut back, 1 base at V and 1 base at J, with 10 bases in the middle. The CDR3 coding sequence is TGTGCCAGTAGTATAGGGTGGCAGGGGAACACTGAAGCTTTCTTT. Translation: CASSIGWQGNTEAFF.

The chain employs TRBV7-9 and TRBJ2-3, with TRBD1 identical over 9 bases. After removal of 6 bases from V and 0 bases from J, the junction contained 13 bases not matched to a gene. The CDR3 consists of 18 residues. Germline-derived CDR1 and CDR2 are SEHNR and FQNEAQ (reference sequence). CDR3: CASRIGWPGQGSTDTQYF. The CDR3 nucleotides read TGTGCCAGCAGAATTGGGTGGCCGGGACAGGGAAGCACAGATACGCAGTATTTT.

The CDR3 here is CASSPRALHGSSYNEQFF. DNA for the CDR3: TGTGCCAGCAGTCCTCGAGCCCTCCATGGGAGCTCCTACAATGAGCAGTTCTTC. The chain links TRBV27 to TRBJ2-1; D might be TRBD2 (5 bases). V lost 5 bases to trimming and J lost 0 bases, with 20 bases between them. CDR1 and CDR2 from the germline V gene are MNHEY and SMNVEV (reference sequence). The CDR3 totals 18 residues.

The chain couples TRBV5-1 to TRBJ1-2; 8 bases align to TRBD1. V lost 7 bases, J lost 2 bases, and 1 base stayed unmatched. Germline V lookup: CDR1 SGHRS, CDR2 YFSETQ. CDR3 length equals 12 residues. Here the CDR3 DNA reads TGCGCCAGCGGGACAGGAAACTATGGCTACACCTTC. It encodes CASGTGNYGYTF.

This chain joins TRBV5-1 and TRBJ1-6; 7 positions match TRBD1. Germline trimming cut 7 bases from V and 7 bases from J; bases unmatched to any gene: 14. Germline V gene data show CDR1 as SGHRS and CDR2 as YFSETQ. This CDR3 spans 16 amino acids. The CDR3 here is CASRDPSGQENSPLHF. The CDR3 nucleotides read TGCGCCAGCCGGGATCCTTCCGGACAGGAAAATTCACCCCTCCACTTT. The complete variable domain, with remaining parts taken from reference TRBV5-1 and TRBJ1-6, reads KAGVTQTPRYLIKTRGQQVTLSCSPISGHRSVSWYQQTPGQGLQFLFEYFSETQRNKGNFPGRFSGRQFSNSRSEMNVSTLELGDSALYLCASRDPSGQENSPLHFGNGTRLTVT.